The present T cell receptor beta chain was sequenced within a study of cytomegalovirus exposure and HLA in healthy donors. Regarding the study as a whole: For most TCR sequences rarity was the rule, although some public TCRs occurred in many donors. In vitro confirmation showed three CMV-associated chains to be CMV antigen specific. Association of a missense DCLRE1C variant with TCR beta V- and J-gene trimming was reported in a later analysis. Compared with the approximately 680-donor mean, an Asian-associated ancestry cluster reportedly had fewer N-insertions, according to a later analysis.

PCR used 60 Vbeta primers and 13 Jbeta primers. This table comes from immunoSEQ multiplex PCR, and its TCRdb copy is limited to in-frame clones, with some not included. This table holds roughly 100,000 clones, 75% found once. Deletions cut 2 bases from V and 11 bases from J, with 12 bases between. The germline V gene encodes CDR1 SGHTA and CDR2 FQGNSA. CDR3 length: 12 amino acids. With regard to this clone: As yet, its antigen is unknown.

Sequencing was carried out using PBMCs. The chain couples TRBV7-2 to TRBJ1-1; perhaps TRBD1 as D (5 bases). This TCR was recovered from a man between 35 and 55 years old in good health and CMV-seronegative. The DNA for the CDR3 is TGTGCCAGCAGCTTATCGGCAGGGATCGCTTTCTTT. Protein product: CASSLSAGIAFF. Using reference TRBV7-2 and TRBJ1-1 for the parts outside the CDR3, the full variable domain is GAGVSQSPSNKVTEKGKDVELRCDPISGHTALYWYRQSLGQGLEFLIYFQGNSAPDKSGLPSDRFSAERTGGSVSTLTIQRTQQEDSAVYLCASSLSAGIAFFGQGTRLTVV.